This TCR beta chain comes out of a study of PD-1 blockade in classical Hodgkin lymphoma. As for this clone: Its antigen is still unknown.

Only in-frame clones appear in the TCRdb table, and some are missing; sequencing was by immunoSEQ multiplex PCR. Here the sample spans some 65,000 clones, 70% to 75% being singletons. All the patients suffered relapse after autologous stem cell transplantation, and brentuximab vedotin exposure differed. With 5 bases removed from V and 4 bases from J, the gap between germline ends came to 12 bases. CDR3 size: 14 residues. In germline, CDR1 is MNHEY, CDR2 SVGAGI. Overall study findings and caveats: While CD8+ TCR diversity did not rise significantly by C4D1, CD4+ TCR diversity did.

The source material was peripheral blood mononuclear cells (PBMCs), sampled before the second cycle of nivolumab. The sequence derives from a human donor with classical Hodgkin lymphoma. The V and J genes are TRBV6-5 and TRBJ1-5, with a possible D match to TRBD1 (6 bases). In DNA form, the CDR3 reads TGTGCCAGCAGTGAAGGGGGGGGAAATCAGCCCCAGCATTTT. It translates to CASSEGGGNQPQHF.